One and the same sample provided the 30 T cell receptor beta chains below, sequenced in a study of T cells after yellow fever vaccination. MiXCR, applied by TCRdb to the 5' RACE reads, yields one record per CDR3 protein. This sample has 150,000 to 200,000 distinct CDR3 sequences, with under 7.5% found just once. The sample in question was CD4+ T cells sorted from PBMCs, obtained 5 days after the first yellow fever vaccination. Receptors originate from a man aged 18 to 30 who received the YFV17D yellow fever vaccine.

In its sample, this clonotype was seen many times. The chain has TRBV19 and TRBJ2-3; 7 nucleotides align to TRBD2. With V trimmed by 9 bases and J by 2 bases, 11 bases remained unmatched. CDR1 is LNHDA and CDR2 is SQIVND in the germline V gene (reference sequence). The CDR3 is 15 residues long. The CDR3 protein is CARKIVRDYTDTQYF. The CDR3 nucleotides are TGTGCCAGGAAGATTGTGCGGGACTACACAGATACGCAGTATTTT.

The rearrangement links TRBV9 to TRBJ2-5, with TRBD1 as a possible D gene (6 bases). Germline-derived CDR1 and CDR2 are SGDLS and YYNGEE. This CDR3 contains 13 residues. The ends were cut back, 3 bases at V and 0 bases at J, with 6 bases in the middle. CDR3 sequence reads: CASSDRDQETQYF. Written as DNA, the CDR3 is TGTGCCAGCAGCGACAGGGACCAAGAGACCCAGTACTTC.

J is TRBJ2-3 and V is TRBV6-2 or TRBV6-3, with unresolved D. V was shortened by 2 bases and J by 4 bases, with 7 bases between the two germline ends. Germline values: CDR1 MNHEY, CDR2 SVGEGT. The CDR3 is 13 residues long. CDR3 coding DNA: TGTGCCAGCAGTTACAGGGAACCAGATACGCAGTATTTT. Protein sequence: CASSYREPDTQYF.

In its sample, this clonotype was seen many times. The genes are TRBV12-3 or TRBV12-4 and TRBJ2-1, with D tentatively TRBD2 (5 bases). The CDR3 length is 13 residues. Trimming took 3 bases from V and 7 from J, leaving 10 bases between them. The CDR3 here is CASSLDFPNEQFF. In DNA form, the CDR3 reads TGTGCCAGCAGTTTGGACTTTCCTAATGAGCAGTTCTTC.

This clonotype came up a few times. The rearrangement uses TRBV28 and TRBJ1-2, with a weak D call TRBD1 (5 bases). Per germline, CDR1 MDHEN and CDR2 SYDVKM. This CDR3 contains 18 residues. V was pared by 2 bases and J by 6 bases, with 25 bases between. CDR3 bases: TGTGCCAGCAGTTTAGGCAGGGCCTTCCGGACGGGGGGTAATGGCTACACCTTC. This codes for CASSLGRAFRTGGNGYTF.

In its sample, this clonotype was seen many times. V gene TRBV24-1 combines with J gene TRBJ2-7; TRBD1 might be the D (6 bases). Germline CDR1 reads KGHDR; CDR2 reads SFDVKD. The CDR3 runs to 17 residues. The V gene lost 0 bases and the J gene lost 3 bases, with 17 bases spanning the gap. Written as DNA, the CDR3 is TGTGCCACCAGTGATTTGTCTGAGAACAGGGACGGCTACGAGCAGTACGTC. This translates into CATSDLSENRDGYEQYV.

The sample holds many counts of this clonotype. J is TRBJ2-7 and V is TRBV6-2 or TRBV6-3, with D uncertain. The V end lost 6 bases, the J end lost 0 bases, and 9 bases lay between the germline ends. The CDR3 spans 13 residues. Germline loops: CDR1 MNHEY, CDR2 SVGEGT. The CDR3 reads CASRHSSSYEQYV. The CDR3 nucleotides are TGTGCCAGCAGGCACAGTAGCTCCTACGAGCAGTACGTC.

This clonotype was counted a few times. Here the CDR3 reads CASSLVPGSTYEQYF. The DNA for the CDR3 is TGTGCCAGCAGCTTAGTCCCGGGATCGACCTACGAGCAGTACTTC. The chain couples TRBV7-2 to TRBJ2-7, with a weak D call TRBD2 (5 bases). The CDR3 is made up of 15 amino acids. Trimming left V 1 base short and J 2 bases short, with 12 bases between. Germline V gene sequence: CDR1 SGHTA, CDR2 FQGNSA.

Concerning this clonotype: A read error may explain this, as a much larger clone is one base away. The rearrangement joins TRBV5-6 to TRBJ2-7, with 7 bases aligning to TRBD1. The CDR3 has 15 residues. The ends lost 4 bases at V and 5 bases at J; junction bases unmatched: 12. Germline CDR1 is SGHDT and CDR2 is YYEEEE. The CDR3 coding sequence is TGTGCCAGCAGCCCCCATACAGGGGCTAGGGACGAGCAGTACTTC. Translation: CASSPHTGARDEQYF. Variable domain in full (rest from reference TRBV5-6 and TRBJ2-7): DAGVTQSPTHLIKTRGQQVTLRCSPKSGHDTVSWYQQALGQGPQFIFQYYEEEERQRGNFPDRFSGHQFPNYSSELNVNALLLGDSALYLCASSPHTGARDEQYFGPGTRLTVT.

The V and J genes are TRBV7-8 and TRBJ2-1, with 16 bases matching TRBD2. Germline V gene sequence: CDR1 SGHVS, CDR2 FQNEAQ. CDR3 length: 15 residues. The junction had 12 bases not matched to a gene; V was cut back by 7 bases and J by 15 bases. CDR3 nucleotide sequence: TGTGCCAGCACCTCAACCGGGACTAGCGGGGGGGCCATGTTCTTC. Encoded protein: CASTSTGTSGGAMFF.

In this sample, this clonotype turned up many times. V usage is TRBV6-2 or TRBV6-3 and J usage is TRBJ2-1; D is unresolved. The germline V and J ends were trimmed by 8 bases and 9 bases, with 8 bases remaining between them. Germline CDR1 and CDR2: MNHEY and SVGEGT. CDR3 length equals 10 residues. The CDR3 region has the DNA TGTGCCAGCGGATTGGGTGAGCAGTTCTTC. It codes for CASGLGEQFF.

In this sample, this clonotype turned up many times. V usage is TRBV20-1 and J usage is TRBJ2-7, with TRBD1 identical over 8 bases. CDR3 length: 13 residues. CDR1 is DFQATT, CDR2 SNEGSKA, per germline (reference sequence). V gave up 1 base and J gave up 6 bases; unmatched junction bases: 5. This CDR3 reads CSARGGRGLEQYV. As DNA, the CDR3 is TGCAGTGCTAGAGGCGGCAGGGGGCTCGAGCAGTACGTC.

This clonotype was counted at least ten times. CDR3: CASSPQLNTEAFF. In DNA form, the CDR3 reads TGTGCCAGCAGCCCTCAACTGAACACTGAAGCTTTCTTT. The V gene is TRBV7-8, the J gene TRBJ1-1; D is unclear. Trimming cost V 5 bases and J 0 bases, with 7 bases left between them. The CDR3 totals 13 residues. The germline CDR1 and CDR2 sequences are SGHVS and FQNEAQ.

This clonotype was picked up many times. The rearrangement links TRBV6-1 to TRBJ2-7; D not certain. V lost 6 bases and J lost 3, with 12 bases in between. The CDR3 totals 13 residues. Germline assignment: CDR1 MNHNS and CDR2 SASEGT. The CDR3 DNA sequence: TGTGCCAGCAGGGACGGGCAGTTCTACGAGCAGTACTTC. It encodes CASRDGQFYEQYF.

This clonotype showed up many times. This chain links TRBV4-2 with TRBJ2-3; TRBD1 agrees at 7 bases. The junction had 9 bases not matched to a gene; V was cut back by 1 base and J by 5 bases. The CDR3 covers 16 residues. CDR1 is LGHNA, CDR2 YNFKEQ, per germline. As DNA, the CDR3 is TGTGCCAGCAGCCAAGGGGATAGGGGGCGTTTAGATACGCAGTATTTT. This translates into CASSQGDRGRLDTQYF.

This clonotype was counted many times. The chain carries TRBV5-1 and TRBJ2-3; D unresolved. The CDR3 spans 15 residues. Germline CDR1 is SGHRS and CDR2 is YFSETQ. Between the trimmed V and J ends, which lost 1 base and 0 bases, there was a span of 9 bases. CDR3 in amino acids: CASSLMGFSTDTQYF. As DNA, the CDR3 is TGCGCCAGCAGCTTGATGGGGTTTAGCACAGATACGCAGTATTTT.

This clonotype was detected a few times. The chain has TRBV28 and TRBJ2-5; D is unclear. The CDR3 totals 14 residues. Germline loops: CDR1 MDHEN, CDR2 SYDVKM. V lost 2 bases to trimming and J lost 2 bases, with 9 bases between them. The CDR3 protein is CASSLGSSQETQYF. The CDR3 nucleotides are TGTGCCAGCAGTTTAGGGTCTTCACAAGAGACCCAGTACTTC.

This clonotype was picked up many times. The CDR3 DNA reads as TGCAGCGTTGAAGTCCAGGGCGGCGGCGAGCAGTACGTC. Its translation: CSVEVQGGGEQYV. V and J are TRBV29-1 and TRBJ2-7; a weak D match, TRBD1 (5 bases). Germline V lookup: CDR1 SQVTM, CDR2 ANQGSEA. V was clipped by 1 base and J by 6 bases, with 13 bases between them. CDR3 length: 13 residues.

This clonotype was observed at least ten times. This chain connects TRBV2 to TRBJ2-5, with TRBD1 matching over 8 bases. The CDR3 has 13 amino acids. Germline-derived CDR1 and CDR2 are SNHLY and FYNNEI. V lost 7 bases to trimming and J lost 13 bases; unmatched junction nucleotides: 14. In DNA form, the CDR3 reads TGTGCCAGCACCGGACAGGGAGTTCGTAAAACGTACTTC. Its protein is CASTGQGVRKTYF.

This clonotype came up many times. The J gene is TRBJ2-3, the V gene TRBV7-2; D is unresolved. This CDR3 contains 14 residues. Germline V gene data show CDR1 as SGHTA and CDR2 as FQGNSA. Trimming took off 1 base at V and 1 base at J, with 6 bases between the two ends. In DNA form, the CDR3 reads TGTGCCAGCAGCTTAGACGCTGGCACAGATACGCAGTATTTT. Amino acids: CASSLDAGTDTQYF.

This clonotype came up many times. This chain uses TRBV7-3 with TRBJ1-2, with D perhaps matching TRBD1 (5 bases). The CDR3 is 15 residues long. CDR1 and CDR2 from the germline V gene are SGHTA and FQGTGA. Trimming cost V 3 bases and J 0 bases, with 11 bases left between them. The CDR3 DNA sequence: TGTGCCAGCAGCTTGGGGCCAGACTCTAACTATGGCTACACCTTC. This encodes CASSLGPDSNYGYTF.

This clonotype was recorded many times. The gene calls are TRBV7-3 and TRBJ2-6, with D hard to call. Trimming removed 5 bases from V and 0 bases from J, with 8 bases in between. The CDR3 runs to 15 residues. Germline CDR1 and CDR2: SGHTA and FQGTGA. The CDR3 nucleotides read TGTGCCAGCAGCAAACAGAGCTCTGGGGCCAACGTCCTGACTTTC. Protein: CASSKQSSGANVLTF.

This clonotype was found a few times. The genes are TRBV25-1 and TRBJ2-5; D gene uncertain. The CDR3 is 14 amino acids. V lost 5 bases, J lost 5 bases, and 15 bases lay in between. CDR1 and CDR2 (germline): MGHDK, SYGVNS. The CDR3 DNA reads as TGTGCCAGCAGTCGCACAGACACCGCGGAGACCCAGTACTTC. It codes for CASSRTDTAETQYF.

There are a few counts of this clonotype. This chain links TRBV5-6 with TRBJ1-1; D might be TRBD1 (5 bases). With 4 bases removed from V and 8 bases from J, the gap between germline ends came to 12 bases. CDR1 SGHDT and CDR2 YYEEEE come from the germline V gene. The CDR3 covers 12 residues. The CDR3 DNA is TGTGCCAGCAGCCTATATTCAGGGGAAGCTTTCTTT. Its translation is CASSLYSGEAFF.

This clonotype showed up many times. The chain employs TRBV6-1 and TRBJ1-6; tentatively, D is TRBD1 (6 bases). Germline CDR1 reads MNHNS; CDR2 reads SASEGT. CDR3 length: 15 amino acids. V was shortened by 6 bases and J by 6 bases, with 15 bases between the two germline ends. The chain's CDR3 is CASSDEGHLNSPLHF. CDR3 in DNA: TGTGCCAGCAGCGACGAGGGACACCTTAATTCACCCCTCCACTTT.

The V and J genes are TRBV12-3 or TRBV12-4 and TRBJ1-1; TRBD1 is a possible D gene (5 bases). This CDR3 is 15 amino acids long. Between the trimmed V and J ends, which lost 5 bases and 4 bases, there was a span of 17 bases. CDR3 sequence (DNA): TGTGCCAGCAGTCCACTAAGGAGGGGTGGCACTGAAGCTTTCTTT. Translated: CASSPLRRGGTEAFF.

This clonotype has a count of ten or more. The rearrangement uses TRBV28 and TRBJ2-3; D is perhaps TRBD1 or TRBD2 (6 bases each). The CDR3 is 18 residues long. Germline V gene lookup returns CDR1 MDHEN and CDR2 SYDVKM. V shed 5 bases and J shed 0 bases, with 21 bases lying between them. CDR3 residues: CASSVLGGGSLSTDTQYF. The CDR3 nucleotides read TGTGCCAGCAGTGTTCTCGGAGGGGGGTCGCTTAGCACAGATACGCAGTATTTT. Full variable domain (remainder filled in from reference TRBV28 and TRBJ2-3): DVKVTQSSRYLVKRTGEKVFLECVQDMDHENMFWYRQDPGLGLRLIYFSYDVKMKEKGDIPEGYSVSREKKERFSLILESASTNQTSMYLCASSVLGGGSLSTDTQYFGPGTRLTVL.

The rearrangement joins TRBV24-1 to TRBJ2-2; D is unclear. The germline CDR1 and CDR2 sequences are KGHDR and SFDVKD. The V end lost 5 bases, the J end lost 6 bases, and 12 bases lay between the germline ends. CDR3 length equals 14 residues. CDR3 nucleotide sequence: TGTGCCACCAGTGCGACGGGTGATCCCGGGGAGCTGTTTTTT. Its protein product is CATSATGDPGELFF.

This clonotype was observed many times. The chain has TRBV5-1 and TRBJ1-3, with a possible D match to TRBD1 (6 bases). V lost 0 bases to trimming and J lost 4 bases, with 11 bases between them. Germline CDR1 SGHRS, CDR2 YFSETQ. This CDR3 spans 15 amino acids. The CDR3 bases are TGCGCCAGCAGCTTGGTTCACGGACAGGGAAACACCATATATTTT. This translates into CASSLVHGQGNTIYF.

In its sample, this clonotype was seen many times. CDR3 coding DNA: TGTGCCAGAAATCAAGTGGAGGACACTGAAGCTTTCTTT. It translates to CARNQVEDTEAFF. The rearrangement uses TRBV21-1 and TRBJ1-1. TRBV21-1 is termed a pseudogene. The CDR3 totals 13 residues.